The 13 T cell receptor beta chains below come from one sample, sequenced in a study of blood T cell repertoires in COVID-19. Generated by immunoSEQ multiplex PCR, the TCRdb table keeps only in-frame clones and is missing some. The sample holds approximately 49,000 clones; roughly two thirds are singletons and the top ten take 7.5% to 9%. The source material was peripheral blood. The origin of the receptors is a woman in her sixties or seventies with acute or convalescent COVID-19.

V gene TRBV6-5 combines with J gene TRBJ2-5; D gene uncertain. Germline V gene lookup returns CDR1 MNHEY and CDR2 SVGAGI. There are 15 residues in the CDR3. Trimming shortened V by 0 bases and J by 0 bases, and 8 bases separated the two germline ends. The CDR3 protein is CASSYSRLDQETQYF. Written as DNA, the CDR3 is TGTGCCAGCAGTTACTCGAGGTTAGACCAAGAGACCCAGTACTTC.

CDR3 nucleotide sequence: TGTGCCAGCAGCGTAGTTCCATCCTTCGGGGGAAACACCATATATTTT. Residues: CASSVVPSFGGNTIYF. The rearrangement links TRBV9 to TRBJ1-3; D ambiguous. This CDR3 is built from 16 residues. The germline V gene encodes CDR1 SGDLS and CDR2 YYNGEE. Trimming took 0 bases from V and 4 from J, leaving 14 bases between them.

J is TRBJ2-3 and V is TRBV6-4, with 8 bases that match TRBD1. Germline V gene lookup returns CDR1 MRHNA and CDR2 SNTAGT. This CDR3 has 15 residues. V lost 8 bases, J lost 4 bases, and 11 bases stayed unmatched. The DNA of the CDR3 is TGTGCCAGCCGACCGAGGGCAGGGGGCGCAGATACGCAGTATTTT. It translates to CASRPRAGGADTQYF.

The chain combines TRBV19 with TRBJ2-4, with 8 bases that match TRBD1. The CDR3 has 16 amino acids. CDR1 LNHDA and CDR2 SQIVND come from the germline V gene (reference sequence). J gave up 12 bases and V 4 bases, and 17 bases lay outside the gene matches. The CDR3 reads CASSSLGQDLRKGQYF. The CDR3 region has the DNA TGTGCCAGTAGTAGTTTGGGACAGGACTTAAGGAAGGGTCAGTACTTC.

The chain recombines TRBV4-1 with TRBJ1-1; D gene unclear. The germline V and J ends were trimmed by 6 bases and 1 base, with 12 bases remaining between them. Per germline, CDR1 MGHRA and CDR2 YSYEKL. This CDR3 is 14 amino acids long. The CDR3 loop is CASRGLLKNTEAFF. DNA for the CDR3: TGCGCCAGCAGGGGCCTCTTAAAGAACACTGAAGCTTTCTTT.

The J gene is TRBJ1-6, the V gene TRBV7-2, with 7 bases matching TRBD1. V trimming: 1 base; J trimming: 14 bases; junction bases outside the gene matches: 11. This CDR3 has 15 residues. Germline values: CDR1 SGHTA, CDR2 FQGNSA. CDR3 region: CASSLGTGPFLSLHF. The CDR3 DNA reads as TGTGCCAGCAGCTTAGGGACAGGCCCCTTTCTATCCCTCCACTTT.

The chain carries TRBV2 and TRBJ2-3, with TRBD2 identical over 10 bases. Trimming removed 1 base from V and 4 bases from J; junction bases left unmatched: 5. The CDR3 length is 16 residues. The V gene's germline CDR1 is SNHLY and CDR2 FYNNEI. Here the CDR3 DNA reads TGTGCCAGCAGTGAAGGAGGAGCGGGAGGGCCAGATACGCAGTATTTT. Protein product: CASSEGGAGGPDTQYF. Together with reference TRBV2 and TRBJ2-3, the CDR3 gives the full variable domain: EPEVTQTPSHQVTQMGQEVILRCVPISNHLYFYWYRQILGQKVEFLVSFYNNEISEKSEIFDDQFSVERPDGSNFTLKIRSTKLEDSAMYFCASSEGGAGGPDTQYFGPGTRLTVL.

The chain uses TRBV20-1 and TRBJ2-6; D might be TRBD2 (5 bases). The CDR3 has 15 residues. From germline, CDR1 is DFQATT and CDR2 SNEGSKA (reference sequence). Trimming stripped 3 bases from V and 2 bases from J, with 11 bases between. Written as DNA, the CDR3 is TGCAGTGCTAGTTCCGGGGTGACTGGGGCCAACGTCCTGACTTTC. Amino acids: CSASSGVTGANVLTF.

This chain joins TRBV5-1 and TRBJ2-1, with 10 positions matching TRBD2. Germline lookup yields CDR1 SGHRS and CDR2 YFSETQ. The junction had 2 bases not matched to a gene; V was cut back by 1 base and J by 4 bases. This CDR3 contains 15 residues. This CDR3 is CASSLTSGEYNEQFF. The CDR3, as DNA: TGCGCCAGCAGCTTGACTAGCGGGGAGTACAATGAGCAGTTCTTC.

This clone is medium-sized (0.01 to 0.1%) by share. The CDR3 sequence: CASSYTTGTNEKLFF. The CDR3 region has the DNA TGTGCCAGCAGTTACACGACAGGGACTAATGAAAAACTGTTTTTT. The rearrangement joins TRBV6-5 to TRBJ1-4; 7 bases align to TRBD1. Germline values: CDR1 MNHEY, CDR2 SVGAGI. The CDR3 has 15 amino acids. V trimming: 2 bases; J trimming: 2 bases; junction bases outside the gene matches: 2.

CDR3 in DNA: TGTGCCAGCAGGACGGGGAGTCAGCCCCAGCATTTT. Translating gives CASRTGSQPQHF. V and J are TRBV6-5 and TRBJ1-5; D is uncertain. The CDR3 is 12 amino acids. CDR1 MNHEY and CDR2 SVGAGI come from the germline V gene. The V and J ends lost 6 bases and 6 bases respectively, with 9 bases between them.

This clone was counted between two and nine times. Other nucleotide sequences in the sample specify the same CDR3. This rearrangement joins TRBV9 to TRBJ1-4; D ambiguous. The CDR3 is made up of 14 amino acids. The V end was cut by 3 bases, the J end by 0 bases, with 6 bases between. CDR1 is SGDLS, CDR2 YYNGEE, per germline. In DNA form, the CDR3 reads TGTGCCAGCAGCGCAACAGCAACTAATGAAAAACTGTTTTTT. Translating gives CASSATATNEKLFF. Full variable domain (remainder filled in from reference TRBV9 and TRBJ1-4): DSGVTQTPKHLITATGQRVTLRCSPRSGDLSVYWYQQSLDQGLQFLIQYYNGEERAKGNILERFSAQQFPDLHSELNLSSLELGDSALYFCASSATATNEKLFFGSGTQLSVL.

A few counts support this clone. The J gene is TRBJ2-5, the V gene TRBV9; possible D gene TRBD2, 5 bases. This CDR3 region has 15 residues. Germline CDR1 and CDR2: SGDLS and YYNGEE. Trimming shortened V by 3 bases and J by 4 bases, and 16 bases separated the two germline ends. CDR3 residues: CASSAGAVDGETQYF. Here the CDR3 DNA reads TGTGCCAGCAGCGCTGGAGCGGTAGACGGAGAGACCCAGTACTTC.